This entry lists 25 T cell receptor beta chains sequenced from one sample in a study of TIL therapy for anti-PD-1-resistant metastatic lung cancer. Regarding time point: pre-treatment sample, taken before nivolumab and TIL therapy. The immunoSEQ assay was v3. Data came from immunoSEQ multiplex PCR; TCRdb stores just in-frame clones and leaves some out. This sample has roughly 60,000 clones, with around four fifths found just once. The specimen was blood, collected at baseline. The receptors were gathered from a person between 25 and 79 years old with non-small cell lung cancer.

V usage is TRBV7-2 and J usage is TRBJ2-5; 7 bases align to TRBD2. The CDR3 is made up of 16 amino acids. J was trimmed by 0 bases and V by 3 bases; bases with no gene match: 7. The germline V gene has CDR1 SGHTA and CDR2 FQGNSA. The CDR3 bases are TGTGCCAGCAGCTTTATGGCGGGAGCGTACCAAGAGACCCAGTACTTC. It specifies CASSFMAGAYQETQYF.

There are a few counts of this clone. This sequence joins TRBV2 and TRBJ2-7, with D perhaps TRBD1 (6 bases). The V end lost 6 bases, the J end lost 0 bases, and 9 bases lay between the germline ends. Germline loops: CDR1 SNHLY, CDR2 FYNNEI. This CDR3 spans 13 amino acids. The CDR3 region has the DNA TGTGCCAGCAGGGTGGACAGCTCCTACGAGCAGTACTTC. Encoded protein: CASRVDSSYEQYF.

This rearrangement joins TRBV2 to TRBJ1-1; 8 bases match TRBD1. Unmatched junction bases numbered 3, after V lost 6 bases and J lost 3 bases. Germline CDR1 SNHLY, CDR2 FYNNEI. This CDR3 has 13 amino acids. The CDR3 loop is CASRVQGDTEAFF. The DNA of the CDR3 is TGTGCCAGCAGGGTACAGGGGGACACTGAAGCTTTCTTT.

This clone was found a few times. This chain connects TRBV29-1 to TRBJ1-1; tentative D call: TRBD1 (5 bases). V lost 5 bases to trimming and J lost 0 bases, with 10 bases between them. The CDR3 runs to 13 residues. Germline CDR1 SQVTM, CDR2 ANQGSEA. CDR3 DNA sequence: TGCAGCGTTCGACAGACAATGAACACTGAAGCTTTCTTT. This encodes CSVRQTMNTEAFF.

The CDR3 DNA reads TGTGCCAGCAGTTCACAGGGAGTTCGAGAGACCCAGTACTTC. This encodes CASSSQGVRETQYF. The gene calls are TRBV28 and TRBJ2-5; the D gene is possibly TRBD1 (6 bases). The V end lost 4 bases, the J end lost 4 bases, and 13 bases lay between the germline ends. Per germline, CDR1 MDHEN and CDR2 SYDVKM. CDR3 size: 14 residues.

This clone was seen a single time. The chain has TRBV19 and TRBJ2-7; TRBD1 matches 9 bases. V was clipped by 5 bases and J by 3 bases; unmatched bases: 2. Germline V gene lookup returns CDR1 LNHDA and CDR2 SQIVND (reference sequence). This CDR3 spans 13 amino acids. As DNA, the CDR3 is TGTGCCAGTAGTTCGGGACAGGGCTACGAGCAGTACTTC. Translation: CASSSGQGYEQYF.

The J gene is TRBJ2-7, the V gene TRBV7-2; the D gene is possibly TRBD1 (5 bases). The V gene's germline CDR1 is SGHTA and CDR2 FQGNSA. The length of the CDR3 is 14 residues. Trimming cost V 5 bases and J 3 bases, with 14 bases left between them. The CDR3 sequence is CASSRTGHVYEQYF. The CDR3 nucleotides are TGTGCCAGCAGCCGCACCGGACACGTCTACGAGCAGTACTTC.

The chain recombines TRBV7-3 with TRBJ2-3, with TRBD1 matching 8 bases. Per the germline V gene, CDR1 is SGHTA and CDR2 is FQGTGA. Germline trimming cut 2 bases from V and 4 bases from J; bases unmatched to any gene: 5. The length of the CDR3 is 15 residues. In DNA, the CDR3 is TGTGCCAGCAGCTTAGGACAGGGCGGGGCAGATACGCAGTATTTT. It translates to CASSLGQGGADTQYF.

The V and J genes are TRBV28 and TRBJ1-4; D unclear. The V gene's germline CDR1 is MDHEN and CDR2 SYDVKM. The CDR3 is made up of 14 amino acids. V lost 6 bases and J lost 3, with 11 bases in between. CDR3 coding DNA: TGTGCCAGCAGCAACCTAGGGCCTAATGAAAAACTGTTTTTT. Translating gives CASSNLGPNEKLFF.

In its sample, this clone was seen a few times. The rearrangement joins TRBV9 to TRBJ1-1; D is uncertain. V shed 3 bases and J shed 1 base, with 10 bases lying between them. The CDR3 extends over 14 amino acids. Germline assignment: CDR1 SGDLS and CDR2 YYNGEE. In nucleotides, the CDR3 is TGTGCCAGCAGCGCGACGGTCTGGAACACTGAAGCTTTCTTT. It encodes CASSATVWNTEAFF.

This chain uses TRBV4-2 with TRBJ2-1; the match to TRBD2 covers 7 bases. Per the germline V gene, CDR1 is LGHNA and CDR2 is YNFKEQ. CDR3 length equals 15 residues. V trimming: 0 bases; J trimming: 9 bases; junction bases outside the gene matches: 8. The CDR3 reads CASSQDQRGYGEQFF. The CDR3 coding sequence is TGTGCCAGCAGCCAAGATCAGCGGGGATATGGTGAGCAGTTCTTC.

The V and J genes are TRBV5-6 and TRBJ2-3, with D perhaps given as TRBD1 or TRBD2 (7 bases each). Germline CDR1 SGHDT, CDR2 YYEEEE. The V gene lost 0 bases and the J gene lost 5 bases, with 13 bases spanning the gap. The CDR3 spans 15 residues. CDR3 sequence reads: CASSLVSGGVDTQYF. The CDR3 nucleotides are TGTGCCAGCAGCTTGGTTTCAGGGGGGGTAGATACGCAGTATTTT.

The chain is built from TRBV4-1 and TRBJ2-7; no clear D gene. This CDR3 has 13 amino acids. CDR1 MGHRA and CDR2 YSYEKL come from the germline V gene. Trimming shortened V by 1 base and J by 1 base, and 5 bases separated the two germline ends. CDR3 sequence (DNA): TGCGCCAGCAGCCAAGTACTTTCCTACGAGCAGTACTTC. Translating it yields CASSQVLSYEQYF.

The genes are TRBV27 and TRBJ2-3, with D hard to call. The CDR3 has 17 amino acids. Trimming took off 1 base at V and 1 base at J, with 15 bases between the two ends. Germline loops: CDR1 MNHEY, CDR2 SMNVEV (reference sequence). In DNA form, the CDR3 reads TGTGCCAGCAGTTTATACTTCGATGCTCGGGGCACAGATACGCAGTATTTT. As protein: CASSLYFDARGTDTQYF.

This chain uses TRBV9 with TRBJ1-1; D is unclear. Between the trimmed V and J ends, which lost 4 bases and 1 base, there was a span of 14 bases. The CDR3 is made up of 15 amino acids. Germline CDR1 reads SGDLS; CDR2 reads YYNGEE. The CDR3 spells CASSSIIGPNTEAFF. The CDR3 DNA is TGTGCCAGCAGCTCGATCATCGGGCCGAACACTGAAGCTTTCTTT.

This clone was seen more than once but under ten times. The chain links TRBV21-1 to TRBJ1-1. TRBV21-1 is noted as a pseudogene. The CDR3 extends over 13 amino acids. The CDR3 bases are TGTGCCAGCACCTCACTCCTGGGATCTGAAGCTTTCTTT. This gives the protein CASTSLLGSEAFF.

The chain uses TRBV4-3 and TRBJ2-5, with D possibly being TRBD1 or TRBD2 (5 bases each). This CDR3 comprises 14 residues. Trimming shortened V by 1 base and J by 5 bases, and 11 bases separated the two germline ends. Germline V gene data show CDR1 as LGHNA and CDR2 as YSLEER. CDR3 amino acids: CASSQGVGVETQYF. CDR3 sequence (DNA): TGCGCCAGCAGCCAAGGCGTGGGGGTGGAGACCCAGTACTTC.

This clone turned up a few times. The chain combines TRBV29-1 with TRBJ1-5, with a possible D match to TRBD1 (6 bases). Germline V gene sequence: CDR1 SQVTM, CDR2 ANQGSEA. V lost 8 bases, J lost 3 bases, and 14 bases lay in between. This CDR3 has 13 amino acids. CDR3 amino acids: CSIRDNHNQPQHF. The DNA of the CDR3 is TGCAGCATCCGGGACAACCACAATCAGCCCCAGCATTTT.

The chain recombines TRBV25-1 with TRBJ2-1; the D gene could be TRBD1 or TRBD2 (6 bases each). CDR3 length: 15 residues. The V and J ends lost 5 bases and 5 bases respectively, with 16 bases between them. Germline assignment: CDR1 MGHDK and CDR2 SYGVNS. This CDR3 reads CASSRMSGDNNEQFF. The CDR3 region has the DNA TGTGCCAGCAGTAGAATGTCGGGGGACAACAATGAGCAGTTCTTC.

As DNA, the CDR3 is TGTGCCAGCAGTCCGACAGGGAAGATCTCCTACGAGCAGTACTTC. It encodes CASSPTGKISYEQYF. V gene TRBV2 combines with J gene TRBJ2-7; 7 nucleotides line up with TRBD1. The V gene's germline CDR1 is SNHLY and CDR2 FYNNEI. The V and J ends lost 5 bases and 0 bases, in that order; junction bases with no gene match: 7. CDR3 size: 15 residues.

The chain employs TRBV7-8 and TRBJ2-7; 8 bases match TRBD2. CDR1 and CDR2 (germline): SGHVS, FQNEAQ. The CDR3 is 13 residues long. Unmatched junction bases numbered 4, after V lost 5 bases and J lost 4 bases. This CDR3 is CASSQRGYYEQYF. CDR3 sequence (DNA): TGTGCCAGCAGCCAGCGGGGGTATTACGAGCAGTACTTC.

This clone was picked up a small number of times. The genes are TRBV14 and TRBJ1-3, with no clear D. The V end was cut by 11 bases, the J end by 0 bases, with 11 bases between. The CDR3 is 13 residues long. Germline CDR1 and CDR2: SGHDN and FVKESK. The CDR3 DNA reads as TGTGCCGTCAGGAGCCTCTCTGGAAACACCATATATTTT. Translation gives CAVRSLSGNTIYF.

This chain connects TRBV6-5 to TRBJ1-1; possible D gene TRBD1, 5 bases. Germline loops: CDR1 MNHEY, CDR2 SVGAGI. Deletions cut 4 bases from V and 0 bases from J, with 15 bases between. CDR3 size: 16 residues. The CDR3 DNA reads TGTGCCAGCAGTTTCTGGGGGACCCGGGTGAACACTGAAGCTTTCTTT. This sequence encodes CASSFWGTRVNTEAFF.

This clone has only a few counts. V is TRBV27 and J is TRBJ1-1; D is undetermined. Germline loops: CDR1 MNHEY, CDR2 SMNVEV (reference sequence). V was clipped by 6 bases and J by 3 bases, with 17 bases between them. The CDR3 has 15 residues. The CDR3 sequence is CASSQSPLGHTEAFF. As DNA, the CDR3 is TGTGCCAGCAGCCAAAGCCCCTTAGGGCACACTGAAGCTTTCTTT.

The J gene is TRBJ1-4, the V gene TRBV7-2; D not certain. The germline V and J ends were trimmed by 1 base and 8 bases, with 14 bases remaining between them. Germline lookup yields CDR1 SGHTA and CDR2 FQGNSA. CDR3 length: 15 residues. The CDR3 DNA reads as TGTGCCAGCAGCTTAGAGGCCGGGTTCAGGGAAAAACTGTTTTTT. This gives the protein CASSLEAGFREKLFF.